This T cell receptor (beta chain) was observed in a study of vaccination effects on CD4 cells after COVID-19. This CDR3 region has 17 residues. The ends lost 0 bases at V and 3 bases at J; junction bases unmatched: 6. In germline, CDR1 is SGHVS, CDR2 FQNEAQ. Subsequent to a culture period of 10 to 11 days, CD4+ T cells were isolated. Everyone in the study got two shots of either the BNT162b2 or mRNA-1273 vaccine. Worth noting for this clone: Antigen specificity is unknown.

Measured with immunoSEQ multiplex PCR; TCRdb has only the in-frame clones, and not every one. Seen here are about 73,000 clones, roughly 73% observed once, and the top ten hold about 2%. This sequence joins TRBV7-8 and TRBJ1-5; 9 bases map to TRBD1. The sample was CD4+ T cells from PBMCs cultured without peptide, taken after COVID-19 vaccination. The sequence was collected from a human donor who received a COVID-19 vaccine. The CDR3 nucleotides read TGTGCCAGCAGCTTAGCGACAGGGGGGCAGAACAATCAGCCCCAGCATTTT. It yields the protein CASSLATGGQNNQPQHF.